This is a list of T cell receptor beta chains from one sample in a study of blood T cell repertoires in COVID-19. Only in-frame clones appear in the TCRdb table, and some are missing; sequencing was by immunoSEQ multiplex PCR. Of about 380,000 clones in the sample, approximately 80% were seen once. Sequenced material: peripheral blood. The receptors here all came from a human donor with acute or convalescent COVID-19. The donor label of this sample is uncertain. Each CDR3 is given with its conserved first and last residue. A D gene is named only where the DNA matches it firmly. Some rows have no size entry. The others give once, few or many, or a class for an expanded clone.

CDR3nt: TGTGCCAGCAGTTTAGGCGGGGCCAGCTCCTATAATTCACCCCTCCACTTT
CDR3aa: CASSLGGASSYNSPLHF
abundance: NA
v_gene: TRBV27
d_gene: NA
j_gene: TRBJ1-6

CDR3nt: TGTGCCAGCAGCCTGCGGAGGGGTGATGAAAAACTGTTTTTT
CDR3aa: CASSLRRGDEKLFF
abundance: NA
v_gene: TRBV7-2
d_gene: NA
j_gene: TRBJ1-4

CDR3nt: TGTGCCAGCAGCCGTAGGGGACTAGCGGGAGTAGAGACCCAGTACTTC
CDR3aa: CASSRRGLAGVETQYF
abundance: few
v_gene: TRBV7-6
d_gene: TRBD2
j_gene: TRBJ2-5

CDR3nt: TGTGCCAGCAGCTCGTCCGGGACTCCACCCTATGGCTACACCTTC
CDR3aa: CASSSSGTPPYGYTF
abundance: NA
v_gene: TRBV5-4
d_gene: NA
j_gene: TRBJ1-2

CDR3nt: TGTGCCATCAGTGAGCGGTATGGAGAGACCCAGTACTTC
CDR3aa: CAISERYGETQYF
abundance: NA
v_gene: TRBV10-3
d_gene: NA
j_gene: TRBJ2-5

CDR3nt: TGTGCCAGCAGCTTGGGTCTTCAGGGTAACACTGAAGCTTTCTTT
CDR3aa: CASSLGLQGNTEAFF
abundance: NA
v_gene: TRBV5-5
d_gene: NA
j_gene: TRBJ1-1

CDR3nt: TGTGCCAGCAGTTTTGGGGACAGTCCTTATAGCAATCAGCCCCAGCATTTT
CDR3aa: CASSFGDSPYSNQPQHF
abundance: NA
v_gene: TRBV28
d_gene: TRBD1
j_gene: TRBJ1-5

CDR3nt: TGTGCCAGCAGTTACCTGGGACAGGGGTTAGGTTCACCCCTCCACTTT
CDR3aa: CASSYLGQGLGSPLHF
abundance: NA
v_gene: TRBV6-5
d_gene: TRBD1
j_gene: TRBJ1-6

CDR3nt: TGTGCCAGCAGCGTAGGGGGACTTACGAAGCAGTACTTC
CDR3aa: CASSVGGLTKQYF
abundance: NA
v_gene: TRBV9
d_gene: NA
j_gene: TRBJ2-7

CDR3nt: TGCGCCAGCAGTGAACAGGGCTGGGAACTGTTTTTT
CDR3aa: CASSEQGWELFF
abundance: NA
v_gene: TRBV10-2
d_gene: NA
j_gene: TRBJ1-4

CDR3nt: TGTGCAGCCGGCGTGGGGACAGCCTCCAATGAGCAGTTCTTC
CDR3aa: CAAGVGTASNEQFF
abundance: NA
v_gene: TRBV6-6
d_gene: TRBD1
j_gene: TRBJ2-1

CDR3nt: TGCGCCAGCAGTGATTTTAGCAATGAGCAGTTCTTC
CDR3aa: CASSDFSNEQFF
abundance: NA
v_gene: TRBV10-2
d_gene: NA
j_gene: TRBJ2-1

CDR3nt: TGTGCCAGCTCACCTCCGGGATCCTTGCTCTCCGAGCAGTACTTC
CDR3aa: CASSPPGSLLSEQYF
abundance: NA
v_gene: TRBV18
d_gene: NA
j_gene: TRBJ2-7

CDR3nt: TGCGCCAGCAGTGAGTCGGTTGCGGGTGGGCAGTTCTTC
CDR3aa: CASSESVAGGQFF
abundance: NA
v_gene: TRBV10-1
d_gene: NA
j_gene: TRBJ2-1

CDR3nt: TGTGCCAGCGGGGTAGCGGGATTTCCCACAGATACGCAGTATTTT
CDR3aa: CASGVAGFPTDTQYF
abundance: NA
v_gene: TRBV6-5
d_gene: TRBD2
j_gene: TRBJ2-3

CDR3nt: TGTGCCAGCAGTCCCGGGACAGGGGTCTACGAGCAGTACTTC
CDR3aa: CASSPGTGVYEQYF
abundance: NA
v_gene: TRBV6-5
d_gene: TRBD1
j_gene: TRBJ2-7

CDR3nt: TGTGCCAGCTCAAGCACTCTGAACACTGAAGCTTTCTTT
CDR3aa: CASSSTLNTEAFF
abundance: NA
v_gene: TRBV18
d_gene: NA
j_gene: TRBJ1-1

CDR3nt: TGTGCCAGCAGCCCCCAAGCGGGAGGCTCCTACAATGAGCAGTTCTTC
CDR3aa: CASSPQAGGSYNEQFF
abundance: NA
v_gene: TRBV11-2
d_gene: TRBD2
j_gene: TRBJ2-1

CDR3nt: TGTGCCAGTAGTTTTCCTCAAGAGACCCAGTACTTC
CDR3aa: CASSFPQETQYF
abundance: NA
v_gene: TRBV19
d_gene: NA
j_gene: TRBJ2-5

CDR3nt: TGTGCCAGCAGCTTAGAAGCGGGGCTCTCCTACGAGCAGTACTTC
CDR3aa: CASSLEAGLSYEQYF
abundance: NA
v_gene: TRBV11-2
d_gene: TRBD2
j_gene: TRBJ2-7

CDR3nt: TGTGCCAGCAGTTTGGGCAACGAGCAGTACTTC
CDR3aa: CASSLGNEQYF
abundance: NA
v_gene: TRBV12-3/TRBV12-4
d_gene: NA
j_gene: TRBJ2-7

CDR3nt: TGTGCCAGCTCACTCCGGACAGCTGGATCAGCTTTTTCCACTGACTATGGCTACACCTTC
CDR3aa: CASSLRTAGSAFSTDYGYTF
abundance: few
v_gene: TRBV18
d_gene: NA
j_gene: TRBJ1-2

CDR3nt: TGTGCCAGCAGAGCTTACAGGGTAGCTGAAGCTTTCTTT
CDR3aa: CASRAYRVAEAFF
abundance: NA
v_gene: TRBV9
d_gene: NA
j_gene: TRBJ1-1

CDR3nt: TGTGCCAGCAGCTCCAGTATGACTAGCGGGGGAGTAGAGACCCAGTACTTC
CDR3aa: CASSSSMTSGGVETQYF
abundance: few
v_gene: TRBV7-9
d_gene: TRBD2
j_gene: TRBJ2-5

CDR3nt: TGTGCCACCTCAGGGGGGAAGGATGAAAAACTGTTTTTT
CDR3aa: CATSGGKDEKLFF
abundance: NA
v_gene: TRBV15
d_gene: TRBD1
j_gene: TRBJ1-4

CDR3nt: TGTGCCAGCAGTCCTGGACTAGTCCGGGGGCAGTTCTTC
CDR3aa: CASSPGLVRGQFF
abundance: NA
v_gene: TRBV27
d_gene: TRBD2
j_gene: TRBJ2-1

CDR3nt: TGTGTCAGAAGCCCATTAGGCCGGGATGGAAACACCATATATTTT
CDR3aa: CVRSPLGRDGNTIYF
abundance: NA
v_gene: TRBV7-5
d_gene: NA
j_gene: TRBJ1-3

CDR3nt: TGTGCCAGCAGCTTAGGCGGGGGGAGCACTGAAGCTTTCTTT
CDR3aa: CASSLGGGSTEAFF
abundance: NA
v_gene: TRBV7-9
d_gene: NA
j_gene: TRBJ1-1

CDR3nt: TGTGCCACCACCGCCCTGACCGGGAGTAGGAATGAGCAGTTCTTC
CDR3aa: CATTALTGSRNEQFF
abundance: NA
v_gene: TRBV15
d_gene: NA
j_gene: TRBJ2-1

CDR3nt: TGTGCCAGCAATCCGGGACAGGGCGCGTACAATGAGCAGTTCTTC
CDR3aa: CASNPGQGAYNEQFF
abundance: NA
v_gene: TRBV6-5
d_gene: TRBD1
j_gene: TRBJ2-1

CDR3nt: TGTGCCAGCTCCTTCGGGACAGGTCTCGACGAGCAGTACTTC
CDR3aa: CASSFGTGLDEQYF
abundance: few
v_gene: TRBV18
d_gene: TRBD1
j_gene: TRBJ2-7

CDR3nt: TGTGCCAGCCGCCAGTCAGGGGGCACTGAAGCTTTCTTT
CDR3aa: CASRQSGGTEAFF
abundance: once
v_gene: TRBV6-2/TRBV6-3
d_gene: TRBD1
j_gene: TRBJ1-1

CDR3nt: TGTGCCAGCGCTCAGTGGAGCTCCTATAATTCACCCCTCCACTTT
CDR3aa: CASAQWSSYNSPLHF
abundance: NA
v_gene: TRBV2
d_gene: NA
j_gene: TRBJ1-6

CDR3nt: TGTGCCAGTGCTATTGGTAGCGGGGTTAGCTCCTACGAGCAGTACTTC
CDR3aa: CASAIGSGVSSYEQYF
abundance: NA
v_gene: TRBV7-2
d_gene: TRBD2
j_gene: TRBJ2-7

CDR3nt: TGCGCCAGCAGTGAAGTTGGGGGGAGGACAGATACGCAGTATTTT
CDR3aa: CASSEVGGRTDTQYF
abundance: NA
v_gene: TRBV10-1
d_gene: NA
j_gene: TRBJ2-3

CDR3nt: TGTGCCTGGAGGACCAATGTGGGACAGGGAAATTCACCTCTCCACTTT
CDR3aa: CAWRTNVGQGNSPLHF
abundance: once
v_gene: TRBV30
d_gene: TRBD1
j_gene: TRBJ1-6

CDR3nt: TGTGCCAGCAGCTCCTCAGGGATAGTGGAACATTTT
CDR3aa: CASSSSGIVEHF
abundance: few
v_gene: TRBV7-9
d_gene: NA
j_gene: TRBJ1-5

CDR3nt: TGTGCCAGCAGCTTTGGGGCTCCGGGACAGCACTGGGGGGAGTTCTTC
CDR3aa: CASSFGAPGQHWGEFF
abundance: NA
v_gene: TRBV13
d_gene: NA
j_gene: TRBJ2-1

CDR3nt: TGTGCCAGCAGCCAAGGGACTAGCGGGAGGGGAACCGGGGAGCTGTTTTTT
CDR3aa: CASSQGTSGRGTGELFF
abundance: NA
v_gene: TRBV3-1/TRBV3-2
d_gene: TRBD2
j_gene: TRBJ2-2

CDR3nt: TGTGCCAGCAGTGAAGCCCCCGGGACAGGAAACTATGGCTACACCTTC
CDR3aa: CASSEAPGTGNYGYTF
abundance: NA
v_gene: TRBV6-1
d_gene: TRBD1
j_gene: TRBJ1-2

CDR3nt: TGTGCCAGCAGCTCTCCCTACTCTGGAAACACCATATATTTT
CDR3aa: CASSSPYSGNTIYF
abundance: NA
v_gene: TRBV7-8
d_gene: NA
j_gene: TRBJ1-3

CDR3nt: TGCGCCAGCAGCCCCCGGACAGGTCAAGAGACCCAGTACTTC
CDR3aa: CASSPRTGQETQYF
abundance: NA
v_gene: TRBV5-1
d_gene: TRBD1
j_gene: TRBJ2-5

CDR3nt: TGTGCCAGCAGAAGCCGGGGGGTTAGTTCACCCCTCCACTTT
CDR3aa: CASRSRGVSSPLHF
abundance: NA
v_gene: TRBV3-1/TRBV3-2
d_gene: NA
j_gene: TRBJ1-6

CDR3nt: TGTGCCAGCAGCCCGCGCGGGGGGCGCGGGGAGACCCAGTACTTC
CDR3aa: CASSPRGGRGETQYF
abundance: NA
v_gene: TRBV11-2
d_gene: TRBD2
j_gene: TRBJ2-5

CDR3nt: TGTGCCAGCAGTTACTCTCGACTAGCGATCCCAGATACGCAGTATTTT
CDR3aa: CASSYSRLAIPDTQYF
abundance: NA
v_gene: TRBV6-2/TRBV6-3
d_gene: TRBD2
j_gene: TRBJ2-3

CDR3nt: TGTGCCAGCAGGGGCGGGGGGGCACGGTCCTACAATGAGCAGTTCTTC
CDR3aa: CASRGGGARSYNEQFF
abundance: NA
v_gene: TRBV27
d_gene: TRBD2
j_gene: TRBJ2-1

CDR3nt: TGTGCCATCAGTCTACAGGGGGCTGGTTCACCCCTCCACTTT
CDR3aa: CAISLQGAGSPLHF
abundance: NA
v_gene: TRBV10-3
d_gene: TRBD1
j_gene: TRBJ1-6

CDR3nt: TGTGCCTCGTTGCGGGCGGGTTATAGCAATCAGCCCCAGCATTTT
CDR3aa: CASLRAGYSNQPQHF
abundance: NA
v_gene: TRBV21-1
d_gene: NA
j_gene: TRBJ1-5

CDR3nt: TGTGCCAGCAGCACAGCGGGAGGGGGAGGAGATACGCAGTATTTT
CDR3aa: CASSTAGGGGDTQYF
abundance: NA
v_gene: TRBV5-4
d_gene: TRBD2
j_gene: TRBJ2-3

CDR3nt: TGTGCCAGCGGAATCAGGGCCACGAACACCGGGGAGCTGTTTTTT
CDR3aa: CASGIRATNTGELFF
abundance: NA
v_gene: TRBV18
d_gene: NA
j_gene: TRBJ2-2

CDR3nt: TGTGCCAGCAGCTTACGAGGGACTACCGCGAATGAGCAGTTCTTC
CDR3aa: CASSLRGTTANEQFF
abundance: NA
v_gene: TRBV7-9
d_gene: TRBD2
j_gene: TRBJ2-1

CDR3nt: TGTGCCAGCAGTTACCGGCAGGGGGGCAATGAGCAGTTCTTC
CDR3aa: CASSYRQGGNEQFF
abundance: NA
v_gene: TRBV6-2/TRBV6-3
d_gene: NA
j_gene: TRBJ2-1

CDR3nt: TGTGCCAGCAGCCGACAGGGTAATTCACCCCTCCACTTT
CDR3aa: CASSRQGNSPLHF
abundance: NA
v_gene: TRBV2
d_gene: TRBD1
j_gene: TRBJ1-6

CDR3nt: TGTGCCAGCAGCCTCTCTAGCGGGGGGGCAGGGGTTACGCAGTATTTT
CDR3aa: CASSLSSGGAGVTQYF
abundance: NA
v_gene: TRBV5-5
d_gene: TRBD2
j_gene: TRBJ2-3